The entry that follows covers one TCR beta chain sequence. No antigen is known for it. The iRepertoire nested amplicon-rescue multiplex PCR amplified TCR alpha and beta CDR3s from RNA. One-step reverse transcription and amplification started from about 100-400 ng of tissue mRNA or PBMC total RNA. MiXCR, run by TCRdb on the multiplex PCR reads, gives a single entry per CDR3 protein. Here the sample spans about 20,000 distinct CDR3 sequences, about 22% being singletons. The data belong to a study of glioma-infiltrating T cells. General study results and limits: Non-neoplastic patients had below-expected tissue-blood divergence, while all gliomas exceeded expectation.

V lost 3 bases and J lost 4, with 10 bases in between. This CDR3 is built from 13 residues. CDR1 is SQVTM and CDR2 is ANQGSEA in the germline V gene. The material sequenced was glioma tissue, nonneoplastic brain tissue, or PBMCs (not recorded which). This TCR came from a human donor with low-grade glioma or glioblastoma, undergoing nonglioma brain surgery, or in good health (not recorded which). The chain is built from TRBV29-1 and TRBJ2-1, with D perhaps TRBD2 (5 bases). Written as DNA, the CDR3 is TGCAGCGTTGAGACTACCCTATACAATGAGCAGTTCTTC. This translates into CSVETTLYNEQFF.